This entry lists 23 T cell receptor beta chains sequenced from one sample in a study of neurological immune-mediated disorders. TCRdb itself ran the 5' RACE reads through MiXCR, one entry per CDR3 protein. The repertoire includes 50,000 or so distinct CDR3 sequences, about 9.4% of them detected once, and about 20% sits in the top ten. Sequenced material: PBMCs. The receptors were sampled from a woman aged 40 to 55 with HTLV-1-associated myelopathy (HAM/TSP).

As for this clonotype: One end of the junction fails to match germline, which may point to a read error. The chain joins TRBV4-1 to TRBJ2-1; tentative D call: TRBD1 (6 bases). Germline V gene data show CDR1 as MGHRA and CDR2 as YSYEKL. This CDR3 contains 14 residues. The chain's CDR3 is CASAGRGSYHEQFF. CDR3 DNA sequence: TGCGCCAGCGCTGGCAGGGGATCCTACCATGAGCAGTTCTTC.

This clonotype came up many times. The rearrangement joins TRBV2 to TRBJ1-2; D possibly corresponds to TRBD1 (6 bases). The CDR3 length is 11 residues. Trimming stripped 11 bases from V and 7 bases from J, with 14 bases between. The germline V gene has CDR1 SNHLY and CDR2 FYNNEI. As DNA, the CDR3 is TGTGCCTCCCGACGGGACACTGGCTACACCTTC. Residues: CASRRDTGYTF.

This clonotype has a count of ten or more. The V call is TRBV5-1, the J call TRBJ2-5; 7 bases line up with TRBD2. J lost 7 bases, V lost 4 bases, and 13 bases had no gene match. Germline CDR1 and CDR2: SGHRS and YFSETQ. This CDR3 has 15 residues. Written as DNA, the CDR3 is TGCGCCAGCAGCATAGGGGCTAGCGGATTGGGGACCCAGTACTTC. Its protein is CASSIGASGLGTQYF.

This clonotype was found many times. The V and J genes are TRBV4-3 and TRBJ2-1; TRBD2 might be the D (5 bases). Trimming pared 0 bases from V and 6 bases from J, leaving 9 bases between. The CDR3 is 14 residues long. Germline V gene data show CDR1 as LGHNA and CDR2 as YSLEER. This chain's CDR3 is CASSQETGSNEQFF. The CDR3 nucleotides are TGCGCCAGCAGCCAAGAAACGGGGTCCAATGAGCAGTTCTTC.

This clonotype was picked up many times. The chain employs TRBV5-1 and TRBJ2-7; 9 nucleotides align to TRBD1. Per germline, CDR1 SGHRS and CDR2 YFSETQ. The CDR3 length is 14 residues. V shed 4 bases, J shed 2 bases, and the junction held 4 bases outside the gene matches. The CDR3 reads CASSRGQGPYEQYF. The CDR3 bases are TGCGCCAGCAGCAGGGGACAGGGTCCCTACGAGCAGTACTTC.

In regard to this clonotype: A read error may explain this, as a much larger clone is one base away. The chain is built from TRBV5-1 and TRBJ1-2, with D uncertain. V shed 3 bases and J shed 4 bases, with 13 bases lying between them. Germline V gene lookup returns CDR1 SGHRS and CDR2 YFSETQ. CDR3 length: 14 amino acids. CDR3: CASSSEYSSYGYTF. The CDR3, as DNA: TGCGCCAGCAGCTCGGAGTACAGCTCCTATGGCTACACCTTC.

This clonotype appeared many times. The rearrangement links TRBV5-5 to TRBJ1-5; 8 bases agree with TRBD1. V shed 6 bases and J 9 bases; nucleotides not matched to a gene: 8. The CDR3 consists of 13 residues. Germline V gene sequence: CDR1 SGHKS, CDR2 YYEKEE (reference sequence). CDR3 coding DNA: TGTGCCAGCATTCAGGGGGCAGAAGGGCCCCAGCATTTT. This translates into CASIQGAEGPQHF. Looking up the rest from reference TRBV5-5 and TRBJ1-5 gives the full variable domain: DAGVTQSPTHLIKTRGQQVTLRCSPISGHKSVSWYQQVLGQGPQFIFQYYEKEERGRGNFPDRFSARQFPNYSSELNVNALLLGDSALYLCASIQGAEGPQHFGDGTRLSIL.

This clonotype was recorded at least ten times. The J gene is TRBJ1-2, the V gene TRBV9, with D maybe TRBD1 (5 bases). CDR3 length: 14 amino acids. From germline, CDR1 is SGDLS and CDR2 YYNGEE. Trimming pared 3 bases from V and 3 bases from J, leaving 12 bases between. CDR3 loop: CASSEGGTDYGYTF. The CDR3, as DNA: TGTGCCAGCAGCGAAGGTGGGACTGACTATGGCTACACCTTC.

This clonotype came up many times. The chain combines TRBV4-2 with TRBJ1-1; TRBD1 is a possible D gene (5 bases). Trimming left V 4 bases short and J 5 bases short, with 17 bases between. The CDR3 has 15 amino acids. The V gene's germline CDR1 is LGHNA and CDR2 YNFKEQ. The CDR3 DNA follows: TGTGCCAGCAGCCCAAGCCAGGGTTTATGGACTGAAGCTTTCTTT. The encoded protein is CASSPSQGLWTEAFF.

This clonotype was seen at least ten times. This chain joins TRBV27 and TRBJ2-2, with no clear D. Trimming pared 3 bases from V and 6 bases from J, leaving 8 bases between. Germline CDR1 is MNHEY and CDR2 is SMNVEV (reference sequence). The CDR3 extends over 13 amino acids. Here the CDR3 DNA reads TGTGCCAGCAGTTTTGGGTTAGCCGGGGAGCTGTTTTTT. Protein sequence: CASSFGLAGELFF.

Ten or more counts support this clonotype. V and J are TRBV28 and TRBJ2-7; D might be TRBD2 (6 bases). The CDR3 runs 14 residues. V lost 6 bases, J lost 6 bases, and 18 bases lay in between. From germline, CDR1 is MDHEN and CDR2 SYDVKM. CDR3 protein: CASSPAGPTREQYF. The CDR3 DNA is TGTGCCAGCAGCCCAGCGGGTCCAACACGCGAGCAGTACTTC.

This clonotype came up many times. The V call is TRBV3-1, the J call TRBJ2-7; TRBD2 agrees at 11 bases. This CDR3 comprises 15 residues. V was clipped by 0 bases and J by 2 bases; unmatched bases: 0. The germline V gene encodes CDR1 LGHDT and CDR2 YNNKEL (reference sequence). CDR3 in DNA: TGTGCCAGCAGCCAAGAACTAGCGGGGGCCTACGAGCAGTACTTC. This encodes CASSQELAGAYEQYF.

Many counts were recorded for this clonotype. This chain links TRBV12-3 or TRBV12-4 with TRBJ1-1; 9 bases are a match to TRBD1. Unmatched junction bases numbered 4, after V lost 4 bases and J lost 1 base. The CDR3 is 15 residues long. CDR3 in amino acids: CASSSSGQGNTEAFF. CDR3 in DNA: TGTGCCAGCAGTTCCTCGGGACAGGGGAACACTGAAGCTTTCTTT.

At least ten counts were recorded for this clonotype. The chain recombines TRBV5-5 with TRBJ2-6, with TRBD1 identical over 8 bases. Germline CDR1 is SGHKS and CDR2 is YYEKEE (reference sequence). V lost 4 bases to trimming and J lost 4 bases; unmatched junction nucleotides: 7. The CDR3 loop spans 16 amino acids. CDR3 residues: CASSINRGAGANVLTF. In nucleotides, the CDR3 is TGTGCCAGCAGCATAAACAGGGGGGCCGGGGCCAACGTCCTGACTTTC.

This clonotype was detected many times. The chain employs TRBV12-3 or TRBV12-4 and TRBJ2-3; D is perhaps TRBD2 (6 bases). V lost 6 bases and J 9 bases, leaving 16 bases between the germline ends. The CDR3 runs 13 residues. CDR3 DNA: TGTGCCAGCAGCCTAATAGCGGTTAAAACGCAGTATTTT. Translating gives CASSLIAVKTQYF.

This clonotype showed up many times. The chain is built from TRBV18 and TRBJ2-3, with 9 bases that match TRBD1. V gave up 4 bases and J gave up 2 bases; unmatched junction bases: 4. Germline V gene sequence: CDR1 KGHSH, CDR2 LQKENI. The CDR3 is 15 amino acids. CDR3 sequence reads: CASSLRDRDTDTQYF. The DNA of the CDR3 is TGTGCCAGCTCACTTCGGGACAGGGACACAGATACGCAGTATTTT.

This clonotype was detected many times. This chain uses TRBV29-1 with TRBJ2-1; 10 bases are a match to TRBD1. Trimming cost V 2 bases and J 4 bases; bases outside gene matches: 2. This CDR3 has 14 amino acids. Per germline, CDR1 SQVTM and CDR2 ANQGSEA. This chain's CDR3 is CSVERTGGYNEQFF. Written as DNA, the CDR3 is TGCAGCGTTGAACGGACAGGGGGGTACAATGAGCAGTTCTTC.

This clonotype was observed at least ten times. The chain links TRBV7-2 to TRBJ1-4; tentatively, D is TRBD1 (5 bases). The length of the CDR3 is 17 residues. Germline-derived CDR1 and CDR2 are SGHTA and FQGNSA. Trimming pared 2 bases from V and 0 bases from J, leaving 13 bases between. CDR3 sequence reads: CASSLKGFGATNEKLFF. The CDR3 DNA reads as TGTGCCAGCAGCTTAAAGGGGTTCGGAGCAACTAATGAAAAACTGTTTTTT.

On this clonotype: A much larger clone sits a single nucleotide away, making a read error possible. The genes are TRBV27 and TRBJ2-7; D is unresolved. Per germline, CDR1 MNHEY and CDR2 SMNVEV (reference sequence). CDR3 length equals 14 residues. CDR3 region: CASSWRDGPYERYF. DNA of the CDR3: TGTGCCAGCAGTTGGAGAGACGGTCCCTACGAGCGGTACTTC.

The chain employs TRBV7-2 and TRBJ1-5; D unclear. With 1 base removed from V and 11 bases from J, the gap between germline ends came to 12 bases. The length of the CDR3 is 13 residues. CDR1 and CDR2 (germline): SGHTA, FQGNSA. Here the CDR3 DNA reads TGTGCCAGCAGCTTAGAGGCAGAAAATTCCCAGCATTTT. This translates into CASSLEAENSQHF.

The sample holds many counts of this clonotype. The genes are TRBV4-1 and TRBJ2-5; 8 nucleotides line up with TRBD2. Germline assignment: CDR1 MGHRA and CDR2 YSYEKL. Trimming took 1 base from V and 4 from J; bases not matched to a gene: 11. CDR3 length equals 17 residues. In nucleotides, the CDR3 is TGCGCCAGCAGCCAAGCCGGGACTAGGGGAGGAGGAGAGACCCAGTACTTC. It yields the protein CASSQAGTRGGGETQYF.

There are many counts of this clonotype. J is TRBJ2-1 and V is TRBV4-2; D might be TRBD1 (5 bases). With 3 bases removed from V and 1 base from J, the gap between germline ends came to 13 bases. The CDR3 has 16 residues. Germline V gene data show CDR1 as LGHNA and CDR2 as YNFKEQ. The CDR3 DNA follows: TGTGCCAGCAGCCAGACATGGGGCCCTTCCTACAATGAGCAGTTCTTC. Its translation: CASSQTWGPSYNEQFF.

This clonotype turned up a few times. The rearrangement links TRBV12-5 to TRBJ2-1, with TRBD2 matching 16 bases. Trimming cost V 5 bases and J 8 bases; bases outside gene matches: 6. CDR3 size: 16 residues. In germline, CDR1 is LGHNT, CDR2 FRNRAP. This chain's CDR3 is CASGPGTSGGAHEQFF. The CDR3 DNA sequence: TGTGCTAGTGGTCCGGGGACTAGCGGGGGGGCCCATGAGCAGTTCTTC.